This T cell receptor (beta chain) is drawn from a study of blood T cell repertoires in COVID-19. Study in general: Collection of acute and convalescent COVID-19 samples took place in the United States, Italy and Spain. The cDNA or gDNA used as material had been derived from T cells, B-cell-depleted T cells, or PBMCs.

How the authors handled the data: Amplified reference gene primers provided the basis for estimating nucleated cell counts. The assay was immunoSEQ multiplex PCR, and TCRdb's table has in-frame clones only and misses some. The V and J calls and clone size come from that table; D and trimming were worked out from the DNA. The repertoire holds around 93,000 clones, with about 90% as singletons. Seattle patients were enrolled while actively infected and followed longitudinally. This receptor was taken from a man aged 18 to 29 with COVID-19, enrolled during active disease. Sequencing used peripheral blood.

This CDR3 reads CASSTRWGGTEAFF. The CDR3 coding sequence is TGTGCCAGCAGCACTAGATGGGGAGGCACTGAAGCTTTCTTT. V gene TRBV7-2 combines with J gene TRBJ1-1; D uncertain. Germline values: CDR1 SGHTA, CDR2 FQGNSA. CDR3 length: 14 residues. Between the trimmed V and J ends, which lost 5 bases and 4 bases, there was a span of 14 bases.